Following are 24 T cell receptor beta chains from one sample sequenced in a study of control samples from healthy donors and cancer patients. Method: immunoSEQ multiplex PCR; TCRdb's copy keeps in-frame clones and lacks some. The repertoire has approximately 150,000 clones, around 88% of them found once; the top ten carry approximately 1.7%. The sample consisted of blood. These receptors were taken from a man aged 18 to 29 in good health.

V is TRBV5-6 and J is TRBJ2-3, with 8 bases matching TRBD2. The germline V gene encodes CDR1 SGHDT and CDR2 YYEEEE. V dropped 4 bases and J dropped 6; count of bases not matched to a gene: 16. The CDR3 consists of 17 residues. CDR3 nucleotides: TGTGCCAGCAGCAAACTCACAGCGGGGGCGGGCGGGGATACGCAGTATTTT. Protein: CASSKLTAGAGGDTQYF.

V gene TRBV7-2 combines with J gene TRBJ1-2, with a tentative D call TRBD1 (5 bases). This CDR3 is built from 13 residues. Trimming left V 3 bases short and J 5 bases short, with 10 bases between. CDR1 SGHTA and CDR2 FQGNSA come from the germline V gene. In nucleotides, the CDR3 is TGTGCCAGCAGCTTGGGAGGGGCATATGGCTACACCTTC. Protein: CASSLGGAYGYTF.

CDR3 loop: CASSSRWISGTDTQYF. The DNA for the CDR3 is TGTGCCAGCAGCTCTCGATGGATTAGCGGCACAGATACGCAGTATTTT. The chain recombines TRBV27 with TRBJ2-3; TRBD2 is a possible D gene (5 bases). Trimming pared 6 bases from V and 1 base from J, leaving 17 bases between. The CDR3 has 16 residues. Germline CDR1 MNHEY, CDR2 SMNVEV (reference sequence).

The gene calls are TRBV13 and TRBJ1-1; D might be TRBD1 (6 bases). Looked up from germline, CDR1 is PRHDT and CDR2 is FYEKMQ (reference sequence). The CDR3 is 15 amino acids. V was trimmed by 5 bases and J by 3 bases, leaving 16 bases between them. CDR3 amino acids: CASSLPSQGYTEAFF. For the CDR3, the DNA is TGTGCCAGCAGCCTGCCCTCACAGGGTTACACTGAAGCTTTCTTT.

The chain has TRBV19 and TRBJ2-7; D possibly corresponds to TRBD1 (6 bases). Trimming removed 6 bases at V and 1 base at J, with 10 bases between. CDR1 is LNHDA, CDR2 SQIVND, per germline (reference sequence). The CDR3 consists of 13 residues. CDR3 sequence: CASSTGLSYEQYF. The CDR3 DNA sequence: TGTGCCAGTAGCACAGGGTTGTCCTACGAGCAGTACTTC.

The CDR3 sequence is CASSSGRAGQGVFYGYTF. The CDR3 DNA reads TGTGCCAGCAGCTCCGGGCGGGCAGGACAGGGGGTTTTCTATGGCTACACCTTC. The chain employs TRBV13 and TRBJ1-2; TRBD1 matches at 10 bases. This CDR3 has 18 residues. Germline V gives CDR1 PRHDT, CDR2 FYEKMQ (reference sequence). With V trimmed by 4 bases and J by 4 bases, 15 bases remained unmatched.

V usage is TRBV7-2 and J usage is TRBJ1-5; no clear D. The CDR3 has 16 residues. V gave up 2 bases and J gave up 0 bases, with 11 bases separating them. Germline V gene sequence: CDR1 SGHTA, CDR2 FQGNSA. The CDR3 loop is CASSLRAGGSNQPQHF. The CDR3, as DNA: TGTGCCAGCAGCTTAAGGGCGGGTGGTAGCAATCAGCCCCAGCATTTT.

The chain recombines TRBV12-3 or TRBV12-4 with TRBJ2-1, with TRBD1 identical over 11 bases. The length of the CDR3 is 12 residues. V lost 5 bases to trimming and J lost 16 bases; unmatched junction nucleotides: 7. CDR3 nucleotides: TGTGCCAGCAGTCTTAGGACAGGGGGCGCATTCTTC. Its translation is CASSLRTGGAFF.

V gene TRBV12-3 or TRBV12-4 combines with J gene TRBJ2-3; no reliable D call. V dropped 4 bases and J dropped 5 bases, with 7 bases sitting between them. This CDR3 spans 12 amino acids. Written as DNA, the CDR3 is TGTGCCAGCAGTTCCTTTCTAGATACGCAGTATTTT. This codes for CASSSFLDTQYF.

The rearrangement links TRBV25-1 to TRBJ2-1; TRBD1 agrees at 9 bases. V was pared by 4 bases and J by 8 bases, with 6 bases of the junction left unmatched. The CDR3 contains 14 residues. Germline V lookup: CDR1 MGHDK, CDR2 SYGVNS. CDR3 amino acids: CASSGTGDMYEQFF. CDR3 sequence (DNA): TGTGCCAGCAGTGGGACAGGGGATATGTATGAGCAGTTCTTC.

This clone was recorded once. The rearrangement links TRBV15 to TRBJ2-7; 10 bases agree with TRBD2. Germline V gene sequence: CDR1 LNHNV, CDR2 YYDKDF (reference sequence). There are 15 residues in the CDR3. J was trimmed by 6 bases and V by 5 bases; bases with no gene match: 10. CDR3 residues: CATSLNLAGVGEQYF. The CDR3 nucleotides are TGTGCCACCAGCCTTAACCTAGCGGGGGTGGGCGAGCAGTACTTC.

The chain is built from TRBV5-1 and TRBJ2-1, with D possibly matching TRBD2 (5 bases). Germline CDR1 is SGHRS and CDR2 is YFSETQ. V was clipped by 0 bases and J by 0 bases, with 7 bases between them. The CDR3 has 15 residues. The chain's CDR3 is CASSLAEGSYNEQFF. DNA for the CDR3: TGCGCCAGCAGCTTGGCCGAGGGCTCCTACAATGAGCAGTTCTTC.

This rearrangement joins TRBV28 to TRBJ1-5; D perhaps matches TRBD1 (5 bases). Germline V gives CDR1 MDHEN, CDR2 SYDVKM. This CDR3 is 13 amino acids long. Trimming shortened V by 3 bases and J by 9 bases, and 12 bases separated the two germline ends. CDR3 residues: CASSFGGVGPQHF. The CDR3, as DNA: TGTGCCAGCAGTTTCGGAGGGGTCGGGCCCCAGCATTTT.

The V gene is TRBV5-6, the J gene TRBJ2-3; D not certain. Trimming cost V 4 bases and J 1 base, with 10 bases left between them. The CDR3 spans 14 residues. The V gene's germline CDR1 is SGHDT and CDR2 YYEEEE. For the CDR3, the DNA is TGTGCCAGCAGCCCGCTATGGCGCACAGATACGCAGTATTTT. This encodes CASSPLWRTDTQYF.

The chain couples TRBV3-1 (or the pseudogene TRBV3-2) to TRBJ2-7; D might be TRBD1 (6 bases). Germline loops: CDR1 LGHDT, CDR2 YNNKEL (reference sequence). The CDR3 spans 14 residues. V shed 1 base and J shed 0 bases, with 7 bases lying between them. The CDR3 here is CASSQGTVSYEQYF. The CDR3 bases are TGTGCCAGCAGCCAAGGGACAGTCTCCTACGAGCAGTACTTC.

The DNA of the CDR3 is TGTGCCAGCAGCTTAGATTGGGACAGGCGCTACACCTTC. Its protein is CASSLDWDRRYTF. The chain combines TRBV7-2 with TRBJ1-2; 8 bases agree with TRBD1. The CDR3 contains 13 residues. The V gene end was trimmed by 1 base and the J gene end by 9 bases; junction bases not matched to a gene: 4. Germline-derived CDR1 and CDR2 are SGHTA and FQGNSA.

The gene calls are TRBV15 and TRBJ1-3; D is perhaps TRBD1 (5 bases). CDR3 size: 14 residues. Trimming shortened V by 0 bases and J by 8 bases, and 11 bases separated the two germline ends. Germline CDR1 reads LNHNV; CDR2 reads YYDKDF (reference sequence). CDR3 protein: CATSREIQGYTIYF. The CDR3 DNA reads as TGTGCCACCAGCAGAGAAATTCAGGGTTACACCATATATTTT. The variable domain in full, with the rest retrieved from reference TRBV15 and TRBJ1-3, is DAMVIQNPRYQVTQFGKPVTLSCSQTLNHNVMYWYQQKSSQAPKLLFHYYDKDFNNEADTPDNFQSRRPNTSFCFLDIRSPGLGDTAMYLCATSREIQGYTIYFGEGSWLTVV.

V is TRBV28 and J is TRBJ1-5; D not resolved. CDR1 MDHEN and CDR2 SYDVKM come from the germline V gene. The germline V and J ends were trimmed by 7 bases and 1 base, with 5 bases remaining between them. This CDR3 contains 12 residues. The CDR3 nucleotides read TGTGCCAGCACTGGGAGCAATCAGCCCCAGCATTTT. Its protein product is CASTGSNQPQHF.

This clone was detected once. The chain links TRBV4-3 to TRBJ2-2, with D possibly being TRBD1 or TRBD2 (6 bases each). The CDR3 loop spans 16 amino acids. Per the germline V gene, CDR1 is LGHNA and CDR2 is YSLEER. V dropped 0 bases and J dropped 3 bases, with 11 bases sitting between them. The CDR3 nucleotides are TGCGCCAGCAGCCAAGATTCGGGGGCCGACACCGGGGAGCTGTTTTTT. It encodes CASSQDSGADTGELFF.

The chain is built from TRBV7-2 and TRBJ2-1; D assignment may be TRBD1 or TRBD2 (5 bases each). Germline V gene lookup returns CDR1 SGHTA and CDR2 FQGNSA. Trimming removed 1 base at V and 9 bases at J, with 13 bases between. The CDR3 runs 14 residues. The DNA of the CDR3 is TGTGCCAGCAGCTTAGTTTTAGGGGCGGGTGAGCAGTTCTTC. It yields the protein CASSLVLGAGEQFF.

The J gene is TRBJ1-3, the V gene TRBV5-1, with D uncertain. CDR1 and CDR2 from the germline V gene are SGHRS and YFSETQ. Trimming left V 0 bases short and J 0 bases short, with 16 bases between. This CDR3 is built from 18 residues. For the CDR3, the DNA is TGCGCCAGCAGCTTGGGGTCTTTGCCTGGCGGCTCTGGAAACACCATATATTTT. Translation: CASSLGSLPGGSGNTIYF.

This chain joins TRBV28 and TRBJ2-6; a weak D match, TRBD2 (5 bases). Germline V gives CDR1 MDHEN, CDR2 SYDVKM. Between the trimmed V and J ends, which lost 5 bases and 3 bases, there was a span of 14 bases. The CDR3 runs to 16 residues. The DNA for the CDR3 is TGTGCCAGCAGTGGTATGAGGGTCGATGGGGCCAACGTCCTGACTTTC. Protein: CASSGMRVDGANVLTF.

The chain combines TRBV4-3 with TRBJ2-7; TRBD2 matches at 8 bases. CDR1 LGHNA and CDR2 YSLEER come from the germline V gene. The V gene end was trimmed by 0 bases and the J gene end by 6 bases; junction bases not matched to a gene: 1. The CDR3 is 13 amino acids. Here the CDR3 reads CASSQDREGEQYF. Here the CDR3 DNA reads TGCGCCAGCAGCCAAGATCGGGAGGGCGAGCAGTACTTC.

The chain uses TRBV7-2 and TRBJ1-3; D gene uncertain. This CDR3 region has 16 residues. Germline V lookup: CDR1 SGHTA, CDR2 FQGNSA. V was clipped by 0 bases and J by 0 bases, with 9 bases between them. For the CDR3, the DNA is TGTGCCAGCAGCTTAGCTGCAGGCCTCTCTGGAAACACCATATATTTT. This encodes CASSLAAGLSGNTIYF.